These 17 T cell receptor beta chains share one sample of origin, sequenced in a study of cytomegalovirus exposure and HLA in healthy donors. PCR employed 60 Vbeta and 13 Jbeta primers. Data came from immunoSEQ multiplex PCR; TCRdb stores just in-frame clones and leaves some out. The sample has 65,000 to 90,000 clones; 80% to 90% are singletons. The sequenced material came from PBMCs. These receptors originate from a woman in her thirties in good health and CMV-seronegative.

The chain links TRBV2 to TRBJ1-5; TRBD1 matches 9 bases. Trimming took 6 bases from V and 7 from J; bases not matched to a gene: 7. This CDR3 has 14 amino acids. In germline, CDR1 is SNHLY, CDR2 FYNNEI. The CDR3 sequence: CASSLQGAKQPQHF. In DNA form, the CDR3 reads TGTGCCAGCAGCCTACAGGGGGCTAAGCAGCCCCAGCATTTT.

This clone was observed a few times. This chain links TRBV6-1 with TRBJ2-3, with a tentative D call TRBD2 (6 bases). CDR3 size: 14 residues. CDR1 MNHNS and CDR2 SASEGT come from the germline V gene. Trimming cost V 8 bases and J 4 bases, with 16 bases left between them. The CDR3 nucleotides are TGTGCCAGCGGCGAGGAGGGCCCTCCAGATACGCAGTATTTT. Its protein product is CASGEEGPPDTQYF.

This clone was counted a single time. The CDR3 loop reads CASRTGSSEQYF. CDR3 DNA sequence: TGTGCCAGTAGAACCGGGAGTTCCGAGCAGTACTTC. The V call is TRBV19, the J call TRBJ2-7; TRBD2 is a possible D gene (6 bases). CDR1 LNHDA and CDR2 SQIVND come from the germline V gene (reference sequence). CDR3 length: 12 residues. The ends were cut back, 6 bases at V and 6 bases at J, with 12 bases in the middle.

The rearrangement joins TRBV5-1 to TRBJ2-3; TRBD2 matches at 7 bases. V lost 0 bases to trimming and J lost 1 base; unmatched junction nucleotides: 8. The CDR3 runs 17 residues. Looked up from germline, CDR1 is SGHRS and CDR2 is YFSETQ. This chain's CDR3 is CASSLVTSVDRTDTQYF. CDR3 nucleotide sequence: TGCGCCAGCAGCTTGGTTACTAGCGTTGACCGCACAGATACGCAGTATTTT.

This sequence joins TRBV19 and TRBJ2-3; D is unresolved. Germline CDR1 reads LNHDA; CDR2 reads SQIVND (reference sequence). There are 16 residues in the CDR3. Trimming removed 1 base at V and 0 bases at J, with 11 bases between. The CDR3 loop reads CASSIARHVSTDTQYF. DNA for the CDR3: TGTGCCAGTAGTATAGCCCGACATGTTAGCACAGATACGCAGTATTTT.

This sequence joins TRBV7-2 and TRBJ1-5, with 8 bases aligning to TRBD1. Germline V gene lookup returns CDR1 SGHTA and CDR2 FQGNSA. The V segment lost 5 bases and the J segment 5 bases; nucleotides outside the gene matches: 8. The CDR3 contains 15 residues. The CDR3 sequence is CASSLGTGRDQPQHF. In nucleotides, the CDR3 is TGTGCCAGCAGCCTAGGGACAGGCAGAGATCAGCCCCAGCATTTT.

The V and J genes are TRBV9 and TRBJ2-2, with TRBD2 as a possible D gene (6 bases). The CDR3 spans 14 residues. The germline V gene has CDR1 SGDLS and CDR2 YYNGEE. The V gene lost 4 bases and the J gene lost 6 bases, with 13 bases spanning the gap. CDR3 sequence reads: CASSSRGTAGELFF. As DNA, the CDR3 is TGTGCCAGCAGCAGCCGCGGGACCGCCGGGGAGCTGTTTTTT.

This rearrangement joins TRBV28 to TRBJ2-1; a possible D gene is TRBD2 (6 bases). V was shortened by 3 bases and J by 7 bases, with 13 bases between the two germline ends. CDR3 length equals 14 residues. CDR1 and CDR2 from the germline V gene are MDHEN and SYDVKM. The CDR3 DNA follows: TGTGCCAGCAGTTTGGCCGGGGCGGGGAATGAGCAGTTCTTC. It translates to CASSLAGAGNEQFF. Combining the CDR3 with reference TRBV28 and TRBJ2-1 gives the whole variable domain DVKVTQSSRYLVKRTGEKVFLECVQDMDHENMFWYRQDPGLGLRLIYFSYDVKMKEKGDIPEGYSVSREKKERFSLILESASTNQTSMYLCASSLAGAGNEQFFGPGTRLTVL.

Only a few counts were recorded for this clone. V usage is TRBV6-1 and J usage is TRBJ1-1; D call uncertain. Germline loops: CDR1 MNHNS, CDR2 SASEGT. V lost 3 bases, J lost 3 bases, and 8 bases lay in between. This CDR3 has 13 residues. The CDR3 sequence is CASSDPSYTEAFF. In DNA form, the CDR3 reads TGTGCCAGCAGTGACCCAAGCTACACTGAAGCTTTCTTT.

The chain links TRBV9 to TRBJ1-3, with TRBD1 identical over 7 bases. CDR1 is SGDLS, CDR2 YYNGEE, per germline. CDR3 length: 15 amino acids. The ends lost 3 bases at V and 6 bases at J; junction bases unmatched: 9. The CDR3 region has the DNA TGTGCCAGCAGCGAACAGGGGCAAGTGGAAAACACCATATATTTT. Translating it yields CASSEQGQVENTIYF.

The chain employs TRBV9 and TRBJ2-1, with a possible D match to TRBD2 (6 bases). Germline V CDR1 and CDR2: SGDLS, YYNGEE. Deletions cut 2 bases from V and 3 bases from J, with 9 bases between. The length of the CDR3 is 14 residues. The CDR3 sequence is CASSVREHYNEQFF. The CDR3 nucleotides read TGTGCCAGCAGCGTCCGGGAGCACTACAATGAGCAGTTCTTC. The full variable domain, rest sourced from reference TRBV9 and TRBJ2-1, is DSGVTQTPKHLITATGQRVTLRCSPRSGDLSVYWYQQSLDQGLQFLIQYYNGEERAKGNILERFSAQQFPDLHSELNLSSLELGDSALYFCASSVREHYNEQFFGPGTRLTVL.

As DNA, the CDR3 is TGCGCCAGCAGCCAAGATAGAGCAGGGTATTCACCCCTCCACTTT. Residues: CASSQDRAGYSPLHF. The genes are TRBV4-3 and TRBJ1-6; maybe TRBD1 (5 bases). Germline V gene data show CDR1 as LGHNA and CDR2 as YSLEER. With 0 bases removed from V and 8 bases from J, the gap between germline ends came to 11 bases. The CDR3 has 15 amino acids.

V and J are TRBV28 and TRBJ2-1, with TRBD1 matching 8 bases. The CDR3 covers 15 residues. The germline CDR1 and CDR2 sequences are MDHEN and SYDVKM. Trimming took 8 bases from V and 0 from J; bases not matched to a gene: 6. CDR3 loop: CASEEDRVSYNEQFF. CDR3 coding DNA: TGTGCCAGCGAGGAGGACAGGGTCTCCTACAATGAGCAGTTCTTC.

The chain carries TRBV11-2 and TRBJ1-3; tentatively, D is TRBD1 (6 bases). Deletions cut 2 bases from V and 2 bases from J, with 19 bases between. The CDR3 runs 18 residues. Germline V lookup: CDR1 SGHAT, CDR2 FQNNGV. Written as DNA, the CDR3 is TGTGCCAGCAGCTTATCTCCACAGGGCCATTTAGCTGGAAACACCATATATTTT. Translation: CASSLSPQGHLAGNTIYF.

The chain's CDR3 is CASSKQGAGANVLTF. CDR3 in DNA: TGTGCCAGTAGTAAACAGGGAGCTGGGGCCAACGTCCTGACTTTC. The chain employs TRBV19 and TRBJ2-6, with D maybe TRBD1 (6 bases). Trimming removed 4 bases from V and 2 bases from J, with 9 bases in between. This CDR3 is built from 15 residues. Germline lookup yields CDR1 LNHDA and CDR2 SQIVND (reference sequence).

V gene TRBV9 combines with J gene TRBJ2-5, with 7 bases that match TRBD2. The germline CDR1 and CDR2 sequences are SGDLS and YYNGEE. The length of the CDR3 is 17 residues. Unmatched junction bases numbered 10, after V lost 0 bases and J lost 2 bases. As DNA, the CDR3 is TGTGCCAGCAGCGTAGAACGCGGGAGAGCGCCTCAAGAGACCCAGTACTTC. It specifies CASSVERGRAPQETQYF.

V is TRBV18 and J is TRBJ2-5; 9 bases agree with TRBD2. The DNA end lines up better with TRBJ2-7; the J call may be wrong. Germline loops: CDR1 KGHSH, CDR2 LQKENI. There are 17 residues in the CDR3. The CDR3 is CASSPPLAGSFTYEQYF. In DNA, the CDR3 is TGTGCCAGCTCACCACCCCTAGCGGGGTCCTTCACCTACGAGCAGTACTTC.